The 5 T cell receptor beta chains listed next were all sequenced from one sample in a study. Sequencing used immunoSEQ multiplex PCR; TCRdb keeps in-frame clones, though not all of them. The repertoire consists of approximately 70,000 clones, with 93% occurring once and the leading ten covering around 4.5%. The sequencing input was PBMCs. These receptors originate from a man in his forties with rheumatoid arthritis.

This chain links TRBV27 with TRBJ1-5, with a tentative D call TRBD1 (6 bases). The CDR3 consists of 16 residues. The germline V gene encodes CDR1 MNHEY and CDR2 SMNVEV (reference sequence). Trimming pared 4 bases from V and 1 base from J, leaving 14 bases between. CDR3 sequence reads: CASSSSGQGSNQPQHF. CDR3 coding DNA: TGTGCCAGCAGTTCGTCAGGTCAGGGGAGCAATCAGCCCCAGCATTTT.

This clone appeared a single time. The rearrangement links TRBV5-1 to TRBJ2-2; D is uncertain. V lost 4 bases, J lost 3 bases, and 13 bases lay in between. The CDR3 is 15 amino acids. Per germline, CDR1 SGHRS and CDR2 YFSETQ. Here the CDR3 DNA reads TGCGCCAGCAGCCCAGGTCATAGGGACACCGGGGAGCTGTTTTTT. It specifies CASSPGHRDTGELFF.

The rearrangement joins TRBV9 to TRBJ2-1, with 8 bases aligning to TRBD1. This CDR3 comprises 15 residues. CDR1 is SGDLS, CDR2 YYNGEE, per germline. J lost 5 bases, V lost 3 bases, and 7 bases had no gene match. The chain's CDR3 is CASSASGDRNNEQFF. In nucleotides, the CDR3 is TGTGCCAGCAGCGCCTCCGGGGACAGGAACAATGAGCAGTTCTTC.

The chain has TRBV19 and TRBJ1-2; D is unclear. Per the germline V gene, CDR1 is LNHDA and CDR2 is SQIVND (reference sequence). This CDR3 comprises 13 residues. Trimming cost V 8 bases and J 3 bases, with 13 bases left between them. As DNA, the CDR3 is TGTGCCAGTGCCTCACAGCTGGACTATGGCTACACCTTC. This sequence encodes CASASQLDYGYTF.

This clone appeared once. The V call is TRBV30, the J call TRBJ1-6; 8 bases map to TRBD1. Trimming took 4 bases from V and 6 from J; bases not matched to a gene: 5. The CDR3 spans 14 residues. CDR1 and CDR2 (germline): GTSNPN, SVGIG (reference sequence). The CDR3 reads CAWKLQGANSPLHF. In DNA, the CDR3 is TGTGCCTGGAAGCTCCAGGGGGCTAATTCACCCCTCCACTTT.